This T cell receptor beta chain is from a study of shared clonotypes between healthy human individuals. V trimming: 4 bases; J trimming: 4 bases; junction bases outside the gene matches: 3. The CDR3 spans 14 residues. Germline lookup yields CDR1 SNHLY and CDR2 FYNNEI. Some clones are missing from TCRdb's copy, which holds only in-frame ones; the method was immunoSEQ multiplex PCR. The sample contains about 1.1 million clones, around three quarters of which appear only once. The clonotype originates from a man aged 18 to 35 in good health. Some clones in this sample may be carry-over from other donors' samples. The sample was memory CD4+ T cells from PBMCs. Subset here: CD45RA-negative fraction. The V gene is TRBV2, the J gene TRBJ2-2; 7 bases align to TRBD2. The DNA of the CDR3 is TGTGCCAGCAGTGTGCGGGAGTTCACCGGGGAGCTGTTTTTT. It is translated as CASSVREFTGELFF.